The 21 T cell receptor beta chains presented below share a single source sample, sequenced in a study of blood T cell repertoires in COVID-19 (dated by TCRdb to 2018 to 2021). Preparation of the library involved the immunoSEQ multiplex PCR assay. TCRdb holds this immuneACCESS table with in-frame rearrangements only. Some clones are missing; in checked studies, unresolved V genes explain under half, and the rest has no known cause. The sample table records 350,000 to 450,000 clones; around 89% of these occur just once. Of the sample, about 1.6% is held by the ten largest clones. Material for sequencing was peripheral blood. These receptor sequences come from a woman aged 40 to 50 with COVID-19, enrolled during active disease.

This CDR3 reads CASSLQYNEQFF. The CDR3 DNA sequence: TGCGCCAGCAGCTTGCAATACAATGAGCAGTTCTTC. The J gene is TRBJ2-1, the V gene TRBV5-1; D ambiguous. There are 12 residues in the CDR3. V gave up 1 base and J gave up 4 bases, with 3 bases separating them. Germline V gene sequence: CDR1 SGHRS, CDR2 YFSETQ.

A single count supports this clone. V is TRBV3-1 (or the pseudogene TRBV3-2) and J is TRBJ1-5; TRBD1 is a possible D gene (6 bases). The V gene lost 1 base and the J gene lost 0 bases, with 7 bases spanning the gap. Germline V lookup: CDR1 LGHDT, CDR2 YNNKEL (reference sequence). This CDR3 is built from 15 residues. Here the CDR3 reads CASSQGTDSNQPQHF. The CDR3 region has the DNA TGTGCCAGCAGCCAAGGGACAGATAGCAATCAGCCCCAGCATTTT.

The V call is TRBV14, the J call TRBJ1-2; D may be TRBD1 (5 bases). Germline V gene data show CDR1 as SGHDN and CDR2 as FVKESK. The CDR3 totals 14 residues. Deletions cut 0 bases from V and 7 bases from J, with 12 bases between. The CDR3 DNA reads as TGTGCCAGCAGCCAAGATTTAGGGGCGGTTGGCTACACCTTC. Its protein product is CASSQDLGAVGYTF.

V and J are TRBV6-2 or TRBV6-3 and TRBJ1-5; a possible D gene is TRBD1 (5 bases). The CDR3 has 14 amino acids. The germline gives CDR1 MNHEY, CDR2 SVGEGT. The V end was cut by 4 bases, the J end by 6 bases, with 13 bases between. The chain's CDR3 is CASSSEGPLQPQHF. CDR3 bases: TGTGCCAGCAGTTCGGAGGGGCCCCTTCAGCCCCAGCATTTT.

This clone was counted only a few times. The chain is built from TRBV4-1 and TRBJ1-4; TRBD1 is a possible D gene (6 bases). CDR1 is MGHRA, CDR2 YSYEKL, per germline. The V and J ends lost 6 bases and 2 bases respectively, with 16 bases between them. The CDR3 extends over 16 amino acids. CDR3 sequence: CASRSVQGRTNEKLFF. The CDR3 DNA reads TGCGCCAGCAGATCGGTACAGGGTAGGACTAATGAAAAACTGTTTTTT.

J is TRBJ1-2 and V is TRBV28, with D hard to call. The germline gives CDR1 MDHEN, CDR2 SYDVKM. This CDR3 contains 14 residues. V gave up 2 bases and J gave up 4 bases, with 11 bases separating them. The DNA of the CDR3 is TGTGCCAGCAGTTTAAGAGGCCCCCCCTATGGCTACACCTTC. Translated: CASSLRGPPYGYTF.

V usage is TRBV12-3 or TRBV12-4 and J usage is TRBJ1-1; D unclear. This CDR3 region has 13 residues. V was cut by 8 bases and J by 1 base, with 11 bases left in between. CDR3 coding DNA: TGTGCCAGCTTCAGGTCTGGGAACACTGAAGCTTTCTTT. Encoded protein: CASFRSGNTEAFF.

The V and J genes are TRBV29-1 and TRBJ1-4; D unresolved. Germline V CDR1 and CDR2: SQVTM, ANQGSEA. The CDR3 sequence is 12 residues long. V was pared by 7 bases and J by 5 bases, with 11 bases between. DNA of the CDR3: TGCAGCGCGCAGGAGGAAAATGAAAAACTGTTTTTT. This gives the protein CSAQEENEKLFF.

The rearrangement uses TRBV30 and TRBJ1-1; D is unresolved. V was cut by 0 bases and J by 1 base, with 15 bases left in between. The germline V gene has CDR1 GTSNPN and CDR2 SVGIG (reference sequence). The CDR3 consists of 16 residues. The CDR3 nucleotides read TGTGCCTGGAGTGTCCCCACCCCCGGCGGGAACACTGAAGCTTTCTTT. Translated: CAWSVPTPGGNTEAFF.

The chain has TRBV6-2 or TRBV6-3 and TRBJ2-3, with a weak D call TRBD1 (6 bases). V lost 5 bases and J 3 bases, leaving 9 bases between the germline ends. Germline lookup yields CDR1 MNHEY and CDR2 SVGEGT. The CDR3 extends over 13 amino acids. CDR3 region: CASSPDRTDTQYF. The CDR3 DNA reads TGTGCCAGCAGTCCCGACAGGACAGATACGCAGTATTTT.

This chain connects TRBV7-2 to TRBJ2-1; D remains unclear. The germline V and J ends were trimmed by 1 base and 0 bases, with 7 bases remaining between them. CDR1 is SGHTA, CDR2 FQGNSA, per germline. The CDR3 totals 15 residues. CDR3 DNA sequence: TGTGCCAGCAGCTTAGGACATCGCTCCTACAATGAGCAGTTCTTC. Translation gives CASSLGHRSYNEQFF.

The V call is TRBV5-1, the J call TRBJ2-2; 7 bases agree with TRBD1. V lost 4 bases and J lost 6; bases outside the gene matches: 9. This CDR3 region has 15 residues. Germline lookup yields CDR1 SGHRS and CDR2 YFSETQ. CDR3 nucleotides: TGCGCCAGCAGCACCGGGACAGTTGCACCCGGGGAGCTGTTTTTT. Translating it yields CASSTGTVAPGELFF.

This chain joins TRBV11-1 and TRBJ1-1; D is undetermined. The CDR3 length is 13 residues. The germline V gene has CDR1 SGHAT and CDR2 FQDESV (reference sequence). V was cut by 5 bases and J by 8 bases, with 15 bases left in between. The CDR3 spells CASSRKDSHEAFF. The CDR3 DNA sequence: TGTGCCAGCAGCCGCAAAGACTCCCACGAAGCTTTCTTT.

CDR3: CASSGTGAGGSPLHF. Here the CDR3 DNA reads TGTGCCAGCAGTGGGACAGGGGCAGGTGGTTCACCCCTCCACTTT. The chain has TRBV7-2 and TRBJ1-6; TRBD1 matches at 10 bases. The CDR3 has 15 residues. The V and J ends lost 6 bases and 9 bases, in that order; junction bases with no gene match: 8. Germline CDR1 is SGHTA and CDR2 is FQGNSA.

The chain has TRBV6-2 or TRBV6-3 and TRBJ2-7, with a weak D call TRBD2 (5 bases). V lost 2 bases and J 2 bases, leaving 13 bases between the germline ends. Looked up from germline, CDR1 is MNHEY and CDR2 is SVGEGT. This CDR3 contains 15 residues. The CDR3 region is CASSYGSLPAYEQYF. In nucleotides, the CDR3 is TGTGCCAGCAGTTACGGGAGTCTCCCTGCCTACGAGCAGTACTTC.

This chain joins TRBV27 and TRBJ2-5; 7 bases match TRBD2. The CDR3 totals 15 residues. V gave up 9 bases and J gave up 5 bases; unmatched junction bases: 15. CDR1 is MNHEY and CDR2 is SMNVEV in the germline V gene (reference sequence). The CDR3 sequence is CASGRGPQFGETQYF. The CDR3 nucleotides are TGTGCCAGTGGGAGGGGACCCCAGTTCGGGGAGACCCAGTACTTC.

The chain carries TRBV16 and TRBJ1-2; 11 bases match TRBD1. Germline V CDR1 and CDR2: KGHSY, FQNENV. This CDR3 comprises 16 residues. J gave up 4 bases and V 0 bases, and 4 bases lay outside the gene matches. This CDR3 reads CASSQSAGQGGYGYTF. CDR3 in DNA: TGTGCCAGCAGCCAATCCGCGGGACAGGGGGGCTATGGCTACACCTTC. The variable domain in full, with the rest retrieved from reference TRBV16 and TRBJ1-2, is GEEVAQTPKHLVRGEGQKAKLYCAPIKGHSYVFWYQQVLKNEFKFLISFQNENVFDETGMPKERFSAKCLPNSPCSLEIQATKLEDSAVYFCASSQSAGQGGYGYTFGSGTRLTVV.

The V gene is TRBV7-8, the J gene TRBJ2-1, with 10 bases identical to TRBD2. Germline lookup yields CDR1 SGHVS and CDR2 FQNEAQ. There are 17 residues in the CDR3. V lost 1 base to trimming and J lost 4 bases; unmatched junction nucleotides: 7. The CDR3 loop reads CASSLGAGGAYYNEQFF. The DNA of the CDR3 is TGTGCCAGCAGCTTAGGAGCGGGGGGGGCCTATTACAATGAGCAGTTCTTC.

The chain employs TRBV9 and TRBJ1-3, with D unclear. Trimming shortened V by 0 bases and J by 3 bases, and 7 bases separated the two germline ends. The CDR3 extends over 14 amino acids. Germline assignment: CDR1 SGDLS and CDR2 YYNGEE. CDR3 sequence (DNA): TGTGCCAGCAGCGTAGTTCACAGTGGAAACACCATATATTTT. Translation: CASSVVHSGNTIYF. Full variable domain (missing parts from reference TRBV9 and TRBJ1-3): DSGVTQTPKHLITATGQRVTLRCSPRSGDLSVYWYQQSLDQGLQFLIQYYNGEERAKGNILERFSAQQFPDLHSELNLSSLELGDSALYFCASSVVHSGNTIYFGEGSWLTVV.

CDR3 in DNA: TGTGCCAGCAGCCACAGGATAGGAGGCAATCAGCCCCAGCATTTT. Translating it yields CASSHRIGGNQPQHF. This chain joins TRBV6-1 and TRBJ1-5; maybe TRBD1 (5 bases). The CDR3 has 15 amino acids. Trimming cost V 6 bases and J 2 bases, with 14 bases left between them. Per the germline V gene, CDR1 is MNHNS and CDR2 is SASEGT.

This clone appeared a few times. The chain carries TRBV6-5 and TRBJ1-1; TRBD1 matches 7 bases. CDR1 MNHEY and CDR2 SVGAGI come from the germline V gene. This CDR3 is built from 13 residues. The J segment lost 7 bases and the V segment lost 6 bases, leaving 8 bases of the junction unmatched. CDR3 in amino acids: CASSPGTALEAFF. The DNA of the CDR3 is TGTGCCAGCAGCCCCGGGACAGCTCTTGAAGCTTTCTTT.